The present TCR beta chain was sequenced within a study of blood T cell repertoires in COVID-19. For the study at large: The United States, Italy and Spain were the sources of the acute and convalescent COVID-19 samples. Sources were T cells, B-cell-depleted T cells, or PBMCs; the material itself was cDNA or gDNA.

It was during active infection that Seattle patients were enrolled and then longitudinally followed. V shed 3 bases, J shed 1 base, and the junction held 6 bases outside the gene matches. The CDR3 covers 15 residues. CDR1 is KGHSH and CDR2 is LQKENI in the germline V gene. Under the authors' procedure: Reference gene primer amplification gave nucleated cell count estimates. Assay: immunoSEQ multiplex PCR; the TCRdb copy retains only in-frame clones and omits some. V and J calls and clone size are copied from that table; D and trimming were computed from the DNA. This sample carries over 200,000 clones, 83% of them seen once, and the ten largest clones take over 0.95%.

The sequence came from a woman in her 30s with COVID-19, enrolled during active disease. The chain recombines TRBV18 with TRBJ2-7; 7 bases line up with TRBD1. Material: peripheral blood. Written as DNA, the CDR3 is TGTGCCAGCTCACCGGCCGGACAGGATTCCTACGAGCAGTACTTC. The encoded protein is CASSPAGQDSYEQYF.